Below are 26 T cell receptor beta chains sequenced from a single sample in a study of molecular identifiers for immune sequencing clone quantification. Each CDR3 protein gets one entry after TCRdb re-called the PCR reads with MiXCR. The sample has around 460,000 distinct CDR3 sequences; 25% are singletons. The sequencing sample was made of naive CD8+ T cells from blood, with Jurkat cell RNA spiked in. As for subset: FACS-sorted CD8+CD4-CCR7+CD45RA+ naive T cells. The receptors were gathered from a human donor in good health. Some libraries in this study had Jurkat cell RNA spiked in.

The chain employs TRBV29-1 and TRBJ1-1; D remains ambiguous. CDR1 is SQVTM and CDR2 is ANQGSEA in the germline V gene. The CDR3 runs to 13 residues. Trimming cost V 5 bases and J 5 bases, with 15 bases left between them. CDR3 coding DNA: TGCAGCGTTAAGCCCGGGTCGACGACTGAAGCTTTCTTT. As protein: CSVKPGSTTEAFF.

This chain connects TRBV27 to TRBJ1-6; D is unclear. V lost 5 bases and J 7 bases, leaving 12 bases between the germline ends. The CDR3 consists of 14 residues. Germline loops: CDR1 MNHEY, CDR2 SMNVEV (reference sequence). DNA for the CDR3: TGTGCCAGCAGTCCATGGAGCGGGAATTCACCCCTCCACTTT. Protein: CASSPWSGNSPLHF.

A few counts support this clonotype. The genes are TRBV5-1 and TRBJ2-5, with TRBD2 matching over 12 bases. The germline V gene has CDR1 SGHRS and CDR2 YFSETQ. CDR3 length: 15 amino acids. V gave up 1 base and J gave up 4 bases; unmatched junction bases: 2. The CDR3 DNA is TGCGCCAGCAGCTTGACTAGCGGGGGGCTAGAGACCCAGTACTTC. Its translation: CASSLTSGGLETQYF.

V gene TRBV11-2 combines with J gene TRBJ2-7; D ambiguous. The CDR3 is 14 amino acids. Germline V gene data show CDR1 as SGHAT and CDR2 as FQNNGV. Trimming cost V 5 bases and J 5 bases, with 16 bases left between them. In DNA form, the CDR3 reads TGTGCCAGCAGCCTCCCATACCGGGTGAACGAGCAGTACTTC. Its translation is CASSLPYRVNEQYF.

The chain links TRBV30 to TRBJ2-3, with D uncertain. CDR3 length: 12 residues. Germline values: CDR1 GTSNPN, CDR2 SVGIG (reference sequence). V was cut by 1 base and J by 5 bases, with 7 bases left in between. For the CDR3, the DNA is TGTGCCTGGAGTGCCCCTATAGATACGCAGTATTTT. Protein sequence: CAWSAPIDTQYF.

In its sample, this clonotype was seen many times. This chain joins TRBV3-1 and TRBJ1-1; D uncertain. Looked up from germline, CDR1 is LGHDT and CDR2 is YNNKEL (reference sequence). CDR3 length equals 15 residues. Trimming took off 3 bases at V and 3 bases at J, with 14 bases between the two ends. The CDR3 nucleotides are TGTGCCAGCAGCCAGGAACAGTCATTTCACACTGAAGCTTTCTTT. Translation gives CASSQEQSFHTEAFF.

Here the CDR3 reads CASSQEGSGSLSDTQYF. The DNA for the CDR3 is TGTGCCAGCAGCCAAGAGGGAAGCGGGAGTCTCTCGGATACGCAGTATTTT. The V gene is TRBV3-1, the J gene TRBJ2-3; 8 bases fit TRBD2. The germline gives CDR1 LGHDT, CDR2 YNNKEL (reference sequence). V gave up 0 bases and J gave up 6 bases; unmatched junction bases: 11. This CDR3 has 17 amino acids.

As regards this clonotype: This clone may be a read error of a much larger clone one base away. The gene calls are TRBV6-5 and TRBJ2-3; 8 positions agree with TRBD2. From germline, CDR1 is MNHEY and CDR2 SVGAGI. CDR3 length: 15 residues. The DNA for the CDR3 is TGTGCCAGCAGTGAGCGGGAGTTCTTCCCAGATACGGAGTATTTT. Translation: CASSEREFFPDTEYF.

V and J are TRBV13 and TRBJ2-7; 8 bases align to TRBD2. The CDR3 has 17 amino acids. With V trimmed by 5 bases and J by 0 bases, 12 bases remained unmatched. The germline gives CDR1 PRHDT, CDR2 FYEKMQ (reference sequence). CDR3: CASSPTFQRGSSYEQYF. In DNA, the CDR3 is TGTGCCAGCAGCCCGACCTTCCAGCGGGGGAGCTCCTACGAGCAGTACTTC.

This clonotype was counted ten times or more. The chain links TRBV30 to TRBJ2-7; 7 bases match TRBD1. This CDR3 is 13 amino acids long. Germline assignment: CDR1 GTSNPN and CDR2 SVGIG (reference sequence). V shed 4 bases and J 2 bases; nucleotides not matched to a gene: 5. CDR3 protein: CAWMWQGAYEQYF. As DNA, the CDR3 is TGTGCCTGGATGTGGCAGGGGGCCTACGAGCAGTACTTC.

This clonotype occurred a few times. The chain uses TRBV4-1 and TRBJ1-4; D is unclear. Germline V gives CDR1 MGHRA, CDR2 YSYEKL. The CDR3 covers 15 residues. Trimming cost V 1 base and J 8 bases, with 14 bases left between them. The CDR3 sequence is CASSQGSGGREKLFF. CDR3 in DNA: TGCGCCAGCAGCCAAGGGTCCGGCGGCCGAGAAAAACTGTTTTTT.

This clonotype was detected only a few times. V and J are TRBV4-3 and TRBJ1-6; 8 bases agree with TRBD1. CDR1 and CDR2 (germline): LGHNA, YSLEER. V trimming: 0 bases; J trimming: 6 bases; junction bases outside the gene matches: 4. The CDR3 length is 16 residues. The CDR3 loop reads CASSQDRQGINSPLHF. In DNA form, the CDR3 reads TGCGCCAGCAGCCAAGATCGACAGGGGATTAATTCACCCCTCCACTTT.

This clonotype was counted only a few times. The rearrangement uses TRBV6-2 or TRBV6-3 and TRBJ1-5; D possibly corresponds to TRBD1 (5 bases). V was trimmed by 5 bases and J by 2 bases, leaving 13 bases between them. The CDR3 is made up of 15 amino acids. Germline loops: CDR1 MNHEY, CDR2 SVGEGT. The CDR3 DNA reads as TGTGCCAGCAGTCCTCAGGGTTTAGGCAATCAGCCCCAGCATTTT. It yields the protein CASSPQGLGNQPQHF.

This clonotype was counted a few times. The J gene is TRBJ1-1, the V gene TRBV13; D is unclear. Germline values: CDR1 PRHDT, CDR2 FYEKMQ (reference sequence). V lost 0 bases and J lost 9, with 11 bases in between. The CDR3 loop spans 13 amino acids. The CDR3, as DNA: TGTGCCAGCAGCTTAGGGAGGACGGGAAAAGCTTTCTTT. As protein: CASSLGRTGKAFF.

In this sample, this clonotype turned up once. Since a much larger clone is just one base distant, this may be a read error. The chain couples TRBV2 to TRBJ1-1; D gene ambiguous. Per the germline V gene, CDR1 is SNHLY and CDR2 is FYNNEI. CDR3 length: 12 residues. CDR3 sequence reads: CASRRVNTEASF. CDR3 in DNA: TGTGCCAGCCGAAGAGTAAACACTGAAGCTTCCTTT.

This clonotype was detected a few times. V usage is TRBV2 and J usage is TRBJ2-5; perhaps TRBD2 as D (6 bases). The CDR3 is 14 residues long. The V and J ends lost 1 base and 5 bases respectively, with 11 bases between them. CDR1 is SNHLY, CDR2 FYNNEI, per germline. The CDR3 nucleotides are TGTGCCAGCAGTGAAGGCGGGATTACGGAGACCCAGTACTTC. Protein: CASSEGGITETQYF.

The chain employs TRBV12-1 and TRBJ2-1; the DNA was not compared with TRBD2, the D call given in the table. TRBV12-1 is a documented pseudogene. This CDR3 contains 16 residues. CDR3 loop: CASSFVSRGAGNEQFF. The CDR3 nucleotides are TGTGCCAGCAGCTTTGTGTCGCGGGGGGCCGGCAATGAGCAGTTCTTC.

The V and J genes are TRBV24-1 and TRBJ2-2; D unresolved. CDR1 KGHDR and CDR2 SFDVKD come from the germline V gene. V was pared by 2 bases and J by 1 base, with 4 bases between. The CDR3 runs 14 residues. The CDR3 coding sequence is TGTGCCACCAGTGATTCTGGGAACACCGGGGAGCTGTTTTTT. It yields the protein CATSDSGNTGELFF.

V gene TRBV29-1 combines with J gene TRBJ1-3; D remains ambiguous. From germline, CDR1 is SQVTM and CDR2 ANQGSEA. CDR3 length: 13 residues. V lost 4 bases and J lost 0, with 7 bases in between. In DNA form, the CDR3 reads TGCAGCGTTGGGCACTTCTCTGGAAACACCATATATTTT. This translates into CSVGHFSGNTIYF.

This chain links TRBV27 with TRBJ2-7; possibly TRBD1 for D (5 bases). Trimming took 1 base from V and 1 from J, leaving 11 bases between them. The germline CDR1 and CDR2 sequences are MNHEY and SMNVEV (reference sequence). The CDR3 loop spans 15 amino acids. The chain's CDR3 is CASSLFSGPSYEQYF. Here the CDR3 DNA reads TGTGCCAGCAGTTTATTTTCAGGGCCGTCCTACGAGCAGTACTTC.

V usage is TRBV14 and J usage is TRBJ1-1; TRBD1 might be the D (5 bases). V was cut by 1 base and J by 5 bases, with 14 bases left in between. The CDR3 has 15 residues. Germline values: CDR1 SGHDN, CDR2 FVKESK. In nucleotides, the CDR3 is TGTGCCAGCAGCCAAGGGTTGAGGGGAGAGACTGAAGCTTTCTTT. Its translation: CASSQGLRGETEAFF.

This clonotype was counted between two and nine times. The CDR3 loop reads CASSNSVEQYF. The CDR3 nucleotides are TGTGCCAGCAGTAATAGCGTTGAGCAGTACTTC. This chain connects TRBV6-5 to TRBJ2-7, with D possibly being TRBD2 (5 bases). Germline V lookup: CDR1 MNHEY, CDR2 SVGAGI. The CDR3 runs 11 residues. V was shortened by 5 bases and J by 7 bases, with 9 bases between the two germline ends.

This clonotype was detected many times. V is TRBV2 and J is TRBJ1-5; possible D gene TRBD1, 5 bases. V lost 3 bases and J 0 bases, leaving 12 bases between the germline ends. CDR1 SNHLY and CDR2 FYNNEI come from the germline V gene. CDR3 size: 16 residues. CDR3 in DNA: TGTGCCAGCAGTGATGGGGGTCTGTTTAGCAATCAGCCCCAGCATTTT. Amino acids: CASSDGGLFSNQPQHF.

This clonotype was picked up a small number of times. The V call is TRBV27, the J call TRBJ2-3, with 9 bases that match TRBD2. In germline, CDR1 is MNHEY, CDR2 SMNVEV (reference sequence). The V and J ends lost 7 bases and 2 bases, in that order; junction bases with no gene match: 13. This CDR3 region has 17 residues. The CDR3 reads CASIPLGLAGITDTQYF. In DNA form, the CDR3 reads TGTGCCAGCATACCTCTTGGGCTAGCGGGGATCACAGATACGCAGTATTTT.

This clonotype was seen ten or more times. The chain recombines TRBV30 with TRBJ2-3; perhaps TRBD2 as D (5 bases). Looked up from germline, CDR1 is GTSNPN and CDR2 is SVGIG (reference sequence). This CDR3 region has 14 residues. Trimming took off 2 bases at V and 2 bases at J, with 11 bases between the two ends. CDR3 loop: CAWSLGLFTDTQYF. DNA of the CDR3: TGTGCCTGGAGTCTTGGACTGTTCACAGATACGCAGTATTTT.

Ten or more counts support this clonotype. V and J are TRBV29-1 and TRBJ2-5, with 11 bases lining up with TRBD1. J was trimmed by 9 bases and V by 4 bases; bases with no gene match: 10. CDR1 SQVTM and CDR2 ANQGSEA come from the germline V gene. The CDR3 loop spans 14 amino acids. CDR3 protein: CSVAGTGTGGPQYF. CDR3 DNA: TGCAGCGTTGCAGGCACCGGGACAGGGGGTCCCCAGTACTTC.